A single sample gave rise to the 4 T cell receptor beta chains below, sequenced in a study of blood T cell repertoires in COVID-19. Sequencing used immunoSEQ multiplex PCR; TCRdb keeps in-frame clones, though not all of them. The sample includes 210,000 or so clones, approximately 91% of them seen just once. Source material: peripheral blood. The receptors originated from a middle-aged man with acute or convalescent COVID-19.

In this sample, this clone turned up a few times. V usage is TRBV15 and J usage is TRBJ1-5; 9 bases agree with TRBD1. Germline V lookup: CDR1 LNHNV, CDR2 YYDKDF (reference sequence). Trimming at V came to 4 bases and at J to 9 bases, leaving 4 bases not matched to a gene. This CDR3 contains 13 residues. The CDR3 coding sequence is TGTGCCACCAGCACGGGACAGGGTTGGCCCCAGCATTTT. Translation gives CATSTGQGWPQHF.

This clone was recorded once. The same CDR3 is also encoded by other DNA sequences in this sample. The chain links TRBV5-8 to TRBJ2-1; D may be TRBD2 (6 bases). The CDR3 is made up of 15 amino acids. Deletions cut 1 base from V and 0 bases from J, with 8 bases between. The germline CDR1 and CDR2 sequences are SGHTS and YDEGEE. CDR3 sequence reads: CASSLRGGSYNEQFF. CDR3 nucleotides: TGTGCCAGCAGCTTGAGGGGAGGCTCCTACAATGAGCAGTTCTTC. Full variable domain (rest looked up from reference TRBV5-8 and TRBJ2-1): EAGVTQSPTHLIKTRGQQATLRCSPISGHTSVYWYQQALGLGLQFLLWYDEGEERNRGNFPPRFSGRQFPNYSSELNVNALELEDSALYLCASSLRGGSYNEQFFGPGTRLTVL.

The chain couples TRBV5-1 to TRBJ1-5, with D possibly being TRBD1 (5 bases). Germline V gene sequence: CDR1 SGHRS, CDR2 YFSETQ. The CDR3 is 18 residues long. The germline V and J ends were trimmed by 1 base and 3 bases, with 20 bases remaining between them. The CDR3 region has the DNA TGCGCCAGCAGCTTGTTCAATAAGGGCAGGGCCTCCAATCAGCCCCAGCATTTT. Residues: CASSLFNKGRASNQPQHF.

The CDR3 reads CASSYSATRPVYNEQFF. CDR3 bases: TGTGCCAGCAGTTACTCAGCGACTCGTCCAGTTTACAATGAGCAGTTCTTC. The rearrangement links TRBV6-2 or TRBV6-3 to TRBJ2-1; D ambiguous. Germline values: CDR1 MNHEY, CDR2 SVGEGT. The CDR3 consists of 17 residues. V dropped 0 bases and J dropped 4 bases, with 16 bases sitting between them.